The clone carrying this T cell receptor (beta chain) has only one observation. The antigen is undetermined. Template switching with 5'RACE generated the TCR cDNA and added a universal primer site and UMIs. TCRdb processed the 5' RACE reads anew with MiXCR; each CDR3 protein has one entry. The sample includes about 340,000 distinct CDR3 sequences, around 13% of them seen just once. This specimen belongs to a study of T cells after yellow fever vaccination. Study as a whole: SMART-Seq v4 Ultra Low Input handled preparation of low-cell-number fractions.

Regarding the study as a whole: FACS-sorted repertoires could contain abundant clonotypes contaminating from the bulk population. A faster peak, day 5 versus 15, was reached by the weaker secondary response.

The sequence was obtained from a man aged 18 to 30 who received the YFV17D yellow fever vaccine. This specimen consisted of CD4+ T cells sorted from PBMCs, obtained 15 days after the yellow fever booster vaccination.

Written as DNA, the CDR3 is TGTGCCAGCACCCCGTCTCCGTTTGGGGACACTGAAGCTTTCTTT. It codes for CASTPSPFGDTEAFF. The gene calls are TRBV5-4 and TRBJ1-1, with D unresolved. With 6 bases removed from V and 3 bases from J, the gap between germline ends came to 18 bases. CDR1 and CDR2 from the germline V gene are SGHNT and YYREEE (reference sequence). CDR3 size: 15 residues.